One T cell receptor beta chain is described in this entry. No antigen is known for it. The data derive from a study of shared clonotypes between healthy human individuals. Whole-study results and caveats: Represented diversity, genetic and exposure-history alike, was limited by few donors.

Under the authors' procedure: With immunoSEQ giving junction-only sequences and no quality scores, filtering differed. The table came from immunoSEQ multiplex PCR; TCRdb's copy has only in-frame clones and leaves some out. The V and J calls and clone size were taken over from that table, and D and trimming were inferred from the DNA. The data hold approximately 480,000 clones, with about three quarters observed a single time. Unsorted samples relied on about 86 million PBMCs, which served as the source of genomic DNA. This CDR3 spans 16 amino acids. The trim removed 3 bases at V and 6 bases at J, leaving 10 bases unmatched. The germline V gene has CDR1 SGHNT and CDR2 YYREEE (reference sequence).

This TCR was recovered from a woman in her thirties or forties in good health. Some clones in this sample may be carry-over from other donors' samples. The chain has TRBV5-4 and TRBJ2-3; TRBD2 agrees at 10 bases. The sample comprised PBMCs. The CDR3 here is CASSSATSGRQDTQYF. As DNA, the CDR3 is TGTGCCAGCAGCTCCGCGACTAGCGGGCGTCAGGATACGCAGTATTTT. The full variable domain, completed using reference TRBV5-4 and TRBJ2-3, is ETGVTQSPTHLIKTRGQQVTLRCSSQSGHNTVSWYQQALGQGPQFIFQYYREEENGRGNFPPRFSGLQFPNYSSELNVNALELDDSALYLCASSSATSGRQDTQYFGPGTRLTVL.